A selection of T cell receptor beta chains follows, all from one sample in a study of response to subunit inactivated influenza vaccine. TCRdb reanalysed the RT-PCR reads using MiXCR and keeps one entry per CDR3 protein. This table holds a few hundred thousand distinct CDR3 sequences, 14% found once. The specimen comprised PBMCs from blood, sampled about 11 days after vaccination. Receptors were obtained from a man in his fifties or sixties who received an inactivated influenza vaccine. Both conserved end residues are part of each CDR3. The order of the fields is clone size, V gene, CDR3 protein. The size entry is marked missing in some rows and otherwise reads once, few, many or a size class.

size: NA
V: TRBV29-1
CDR3: CSVEGQKTHEQYF

size: NA
V: TRBV4-3
CDR3: CASSPQGEAYNEQFF

size: few
V: TRBV6-2/TRBV6-3
CDR3: CASSYISEQYF

size: few
V: TRBV30
CDR3: CAWSLYRPSYNEQFF

size: NA
V: TRBV28
CDR3: CASSMPPTPHEQYF

size: NA
V: TRBV12-3/TRBV12-4
CDR3: CASSPTGTLVTEAFF

size: NA
V: TRBV5-1
CDR3: CASSPRERQETQYF

size: NA
V: TRBV6-1
CDR3: CASGQDTTNYGYTF

size: NA
V: TRBV11-2
CDR3: CASPFTEGDYGYTF

size: NA
V: TRBV11-2
CDR3: CASSSIGGVLVYEQYF

size: few
V: TRBV6-2/TRBV6-3
CDR3: CASSYYPGQGYTGELFF

size: NA
V: TRBV4-3
CDR3: CASSQEGALAGGLRNEQFF

size: few
V: TRBV9
CDR3: CASSVGDFRTDTQYF

size: few
V: TRBV29-1
CDR3: CSVEDHLAGLYNEQFF

size: many
V: TRBV14
CDR3: CASSQETGSYEQYF

size: few
V: TRBV5-1
CDR3: CASSLNQANGEQYF

size: few
V: TRBV7-9
CDR3: CASSSRQGFDYTF

size: few
V: TRBV4-1
CDR3: CASSQGFQEREKLFF

size: NA
V: TRBV20-1
CDR3: CSASWRSLTSTDTQYF

size: many
V: TRBV4-3
CDR3: CASSQDRENTIYF